This T cell receptor (beta chain) was captured in a study of blood T cell repertoires in COVID-19. As for the study in general: Material from acute and convalescent COVID-19 was sourced from the United States, Italy and Spain. T cells, B-cell-depleted T cells, or PBMCs provided the cDNA or gDNA that served as material.

Trimming took off 9 bases at V and 5 bases at J, with 12 bases between the two ends. This CDR3 region has 13 residues. Germline V CDR1 and CDR2: KGHDR, SFDVKD. Source study methods: Amplifying reference gene primers gave estimates of nucleated cell counts. Assay: immunoSEQ multiplex PCR; the TCRdb copy retains only in-frame clones and omits some. The V and J calls and clone size come from that table; D and trimming were worked out from the DNA. The sample includes 150,000 to 200,000 clones, more than 75% of them seen just once. The sequence came from a man aged 18 to 29 with active or convalescent COVID-19. Sequences were obtained from peripheral blood. The genes are TRBV24-1 and TRBJ1-4; perhaps TRBD1 as D (5 bases). The CDR3 nucleotides read TGTGCCACCGCCGCAGGGTCCAATGAAAAACTGTTTTTT. Its protein product is CATAAGSNEKLFF.